This entry describes one TCR beta chain. These data are taken from a study of human thymus T cells. V shed 7 bases and J 7 bases; nucleotides not matched to a gene: 12. Germline-derived CDR1 and CDR2 are LNHDA and SQIVND (reference sequence). The CDR3 length is 15 residues. The assay was immunoSEQ multiplex PCR, and TCRdb's table has in-frame clones only and misses some. Seen here are approximately 46,000 clones, roughly 94% observed once, and the top ten hold around 0.2%. The chain has TRBV19 and TRBJ2-1; TRBD2 matches 8 bases. What was sequenced was blood. The clonotype was recovered from a girl under three years old with a congenital heart defect but otherwise immunologically healthy. CDR3 nucleotides: TGTGCCAGTAACGTTCTCCCGGGAGGGGGGAATGAGCAGTTCTTC. Its translation: CASNVLPGGGNEQFF.